The 2 T cell receptor beta chains in this list originate from one sample, sequenced in a study of T cell responses to AZD1222 COVID-19 vaccine listed by TCRdb under 2021. The method behind the library was the immunoSEQ multiplex PCR assay. TCRdb provides this immuneACCESS table in a form limited to in-frame rearrangements. Some clones are lacking; in checked studies, under half of them reflect an unresolved V gene, and why the rest are absent is not known. The sample contains about 130,000 clones, roughly 94% of them found a single time. The ten largest clones capture roughly 2% of the sample. Reading the label with the study, this specimen's time point is: baseline before first vaccination. Source: peripheral blood, taken on day 0 of AZD1222 vaccination. These receptors were taken from an adult in good health.

The rearrangement uses TRBV19 and TRBJ1-4; D is perhaps TRBD1 (5 bases). Between the trimmed V and J ends, which lost 3 bases and 5 bases, there was a span of 13 bases. The length of the CDR3 is 15 residues. The germline V gene has CDR1 LNHDA and CDR2 SQIVND (reference sequence). The CDR3 loop reads CASSMDPGLNEKLFF. CDR3 sequence (DNA): TGTGCCAGTAGTATGGACCCAGGGTTAAATGAAAAACTGTTTTTT.

The CDR3 sequence is CASNPRDRGPYEQYF. CDR3 nucleotides: TGTGCCAGCAACCCCCGGGACAGGGGACCCTACGAGCAGTACTTC. V usage is TRBV7-8 and J usage is TRBJ2-7; 10 bases map to TRBD1. J was trimmed by 2 bases and V by 7 bases; bases with no gene match: 8. The germline CDR1 and CDR2 sequences are SGHVS and FQNEAQ. The CDR3 covers 15 residues.